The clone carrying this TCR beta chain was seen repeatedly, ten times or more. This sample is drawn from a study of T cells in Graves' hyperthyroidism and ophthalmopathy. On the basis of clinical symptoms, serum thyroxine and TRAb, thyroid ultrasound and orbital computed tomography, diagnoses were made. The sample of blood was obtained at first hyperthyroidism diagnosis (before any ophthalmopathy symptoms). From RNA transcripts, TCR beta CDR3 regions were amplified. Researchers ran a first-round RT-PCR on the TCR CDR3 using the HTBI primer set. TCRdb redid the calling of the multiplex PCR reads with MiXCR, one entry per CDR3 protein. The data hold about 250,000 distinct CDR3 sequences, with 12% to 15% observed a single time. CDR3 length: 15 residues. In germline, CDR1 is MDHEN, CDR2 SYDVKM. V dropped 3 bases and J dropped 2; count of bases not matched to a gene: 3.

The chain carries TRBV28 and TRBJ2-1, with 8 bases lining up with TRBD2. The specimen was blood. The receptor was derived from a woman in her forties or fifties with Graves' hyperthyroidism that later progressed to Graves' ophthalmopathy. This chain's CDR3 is CASSLIAGTYNEQFF. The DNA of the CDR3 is TGTGCCAGCAGTTTGATAGCGGGAACCTACAATGAGCAGTTCTTC.